Shown below are 7 T cell receptor beta chains from a single sample sequenced in a study of blood T cell repertoires in COVID-19. Only in-frame clones appear in the TCRdb table, and some are missing; sequencing was by immunoSEQ multiplex PCR. The sample includes about 200,000 clones, roughly 86% of them seen just once. The sequenced material came from peripheral blood. The source of these receptors is a woman aged 70-85 years with active or convalescent COVID-19.

V usage is TRBV6-6 and J usage is TRBJ1-5, with 9 nucleotides matching TRBD1. From germline, CDR1 is MNHNY and CDR2 SVGAGI (reference sequence). Trimming removed 8 bases from V and 9 bases from J; junction bases left unmatched: 11. The CDR3 consists of 14 residues. The chain's CDR3 is CASGFFTGGWPQHF. In DNA form, the CDR3 reads TGTGCCAGCGGATTTTTCACAGGGGGCTGGCCCCAGCATTTT.

Concerning this clone itself: The identical CDR3 is also encoded by other nucleotide sequences in the sample. The chain has TRBV9 and TRBJ2-3; TRBD1 matches at 8 bases. From germline, CDR1 is SGDLS and CDR2 YYNGEE. The CDR3 sequence is 15 residues long. After removal of 0 bases from V and 0 bases from J, the junction contained 0 bases not matched to a gene. Written as DNA, the CDR3 is TGTGCCAGCAGCGTAGGACAGGGGAGCACAGATACGCAGTATTTT. Protein product: CASSVGQGSTDTQYF. Drawing the rest from reference TRBV9 and TRBJ2-3, the complete variable domain is DSGVTQTPKHLITATGQRVTLRCSPRSGDLSVYWYQQSLDQGLQFLIQYYNGEERAKGNILERFSAQQFPDLHSELNLSSLELGDSALYFCASSVGQGSTDTQYFGPGTRLTVL.

The chain links TRBV2 to TRBJ1-1, with unresolved D. The CDR3 sequence is 17 residues long. The germline V and J ends were trimmed by 6 bases and 1 base, with 21 bases remaining between them. The V gene's germline CDR1 is SNHLY and CDR2 FYNNEI. The CDR3 sequence: CASRPYIVPSGNTEAFF. DNA of the CDR3: TGTGCCAGCAGGCCGTATATAGTCCCGTCCGGGAACACTGAAGCTTTCTTT.

This clone appeared a few times. The chain links TRBV5-1 to TRBJ1-2; TRBD1 might be the D (5 bases). This CDR3 contains 12 residues. Germline assignment: CDR1 SGHRS and CDR2 YFSETQ. V lost 4 bases, J lost 8 bases, and 12 bases lay in between. In DNA, the CDR3 is TGCGCCAGCAGCCCGGAGGGGTACGGCTACACCTTC. Amino acid sequence: CASSPEGYGYTF.

The chain is built from TRBV19 and TRBJ2-1, with TRBD1 as a possible D gene (7 bases). Germline V gene data show CDR1 as LNHDA and CDR2 as SQIVND (reference sequence). The length of the CDR3 is 15 residues. V lost 10 bases to trimming and J lost 5 bases, with 21 bases between them. CDR3 sequence reads: CAITPPQGRHNEQFF. CDR3 nucleotides: TGTGCCATCACCCCCCCACAGGGGAGGCACAATGAGCAGTTCTTC.

V is TRBV28 and J is TRBJ2-7, with D possibly being TRBD2 (6 bases). The V gene lost 4 bases and the J gene lost 0 bases, with 13 bases spanning the gap. The CDR3 contains 15 residues. Germline V gene lookup returns CDR1 MDHEN and CDR2 SYDVKM. The CDR3 DNA follows: TGTGCCAGCAGTTCGGGGGAACTAAGCTCCTACGAGCAGTACTTC. Amino acids: CASSSGELSSYEQYF.

J is TRBJ2-6 and V is TRBV19; D is unresolved. V gave up 3 bases and J gave up 4 bases, with 10 bases separating them. Per the germline V gene, CDR1 is LNHDA and CDR2 is SQIVND (reference sequence). The CDR3 is 15 amino acids. CDR3 nucleotides: TGTGCCAGTAGTATCCTGAGCCCGGGGGCCAACGTCCTGACTTTC. It encodes CASSILSPGANVLTF.